The 31 T cell receptor beta chains below come from one sample, sequenced in a study of identical twins. A single record per CDR3 protein comes from TCRdb applying MiXCR to the 5' RACE reads. This table has about 890,000 distinct CDR3 sequences, around an eighth appearing once. These data were also reused for a study on yellow fever vaccine responses in identical twins.

Sample: PBMCs. The receptors derive from a woman aged 18-29 years in good health.

There are many counts of this clonotype. The chain has TRBV12-3 or TRBV12-4 and TRBJ2-7, with 8 bases fitting TRBD2. CDR3 size: 17 residues. The J segment lost 6 bases and the V segment lost 1 base, leaving 14 bases of the junction unmatched. The CDR3 spells CASSLGAPLYAGGEQYF. The CDR3 coding sequence is TGTGCCAGCAGTTTAGGGGCCCCGCTCTACGCGGGGGGCGAGCAGTACTTC.

This rearrangement joins TRBV10-1 to TRBJ2-3; 12 bases line up with TRBD2. The V and J ends lost 4 bases and 2 bases, in that order; junction bases with no gene match: 4. The germline V gene encodes CDR1 WNHNN and CDR2 SYGVQD (reference sequence). The length of the CDR3 is 16 residues. Here the CDR3 DNA reads TGCGCCAGCAGTGGAACTAGCGGGAGGATCACAGATACGCAGTATTTT. It yields the protein CASSGTSGRITDTQYF.

Only a few counts were recorded for this clonotype. The V gene is TRBV20-1, the J gene TRBJ1-1; weak D call: TRBD1 (6 bases). The CDR3 length is 14 residues. V was cut by 7 bases and J by 4 bases, with 19 bases left in between. In germline, CDR1 is DFQATT, CDR2 SNEGSKA (reference sequence). CDR3 loop: CSVSRGWGTTEAFF. The CDR3 nucleotides are TGCAGTGTCTCAAGGGGGTGGGGGACCACTGAAGCTTTCTTT.

The V and J genes are TRBV5-1 and TRBJ2-1; D ambiguous. The CDR3 runs to 14 residues. Germline values: CDR1 SGHRS, CDR2 YFSETQ. The V gene lost 0 bases and the J gene lost 5 bases, with 9 bases spanning the gap. CDR3 sequence reads: CASSLASRNNEQFF. In DNA, the CDR3 is TGCGCCAGCAGCTTGGCCTCCAGAAACAATGAGCAGTTCTTC. The full variable domain, rest sourced from reference TRBV5-1 and TRBJ2-1, is KAGVTQTPRYLIKTRGQQVTLSCSPISGHRSVSWYQQTPGQGLQFLFEYFSETQRNKGNFPGRFSGRQFSNSRSEMNVSTLELGDSALYLCASSLASRNNEQFFGPGTRLTVL.

The rearrangement joins TRBV7-8 to TRBJ1-5, with a tentative D call TRBD1 (5 bases). The germline V gene encodes CDR1 SGHVS and CDR2 FQNEAQ. There are 15 residues in the CDR3. Deletions cut 5 bases from V and 6 bases from J, with 17 bases between. The CDR3 DNA reads as TGTGCCAGCAGCCTAACTCGGGGGATGGGTCAGCCCCAGCATTTT. This codes for CASSLTRGMGQPQHF.

The V call is TRBV11-2, the J call TRBJ2-2, with D possibly being TRBD2 (5 bases). V was trimmed by 3 bases and J by 6 bases, leaving 8 bases between them. Germline CDR1 and CDR2: SGHAT and FQNNGV. The CDR3 runs to 13 residues. The CDR3 coding sequence is TGTGCCAGCAGCTTGGCGAGGGCCGGGGAGCTGTTTTTT. Its protein is CASSLARAGELFF.

There are a few counts of this clonotype. This chain joins TRBV12-3 or TRBV12-4 and TRBJ1-1, with D possibly TRBD1 on 5 matching bases. Trimming took off 5 bases at V and 6 bases at J, with 19 bases between the two ends. The CDR3 contains 15 residues. The CDR3 reads CASSRRRSGGPEAFF. The CDR3 DNA follows: TGTGCCAGCAGTCGACGCCGGTCCGGGGGTCCTGAAGCTTTCTTT.

This clonotype occurred many times. The V call is TRBV5-5, the J call TRBJ2-7; tentatively, D is TRBD2 (5 bases). V was shortened by 7 bases and J by 2 bases, with 13 bases between the two germline ends. Germline values: CDR1 SGHKS, CDR2 YYEKEE (reference sequence). The length of the CDR3 is 13 residues. CDR3 sequence: CASRDGVTYEQYF. In DNA, the CDR3 is TGTGCCAGCCGGGATGGTGTGACCTACGAGCAGTACTTC.

On this clonotype itself: A read error is possible here, since a much larger clone lies one base away. The chain couples TRBV6-5 to TRBJ2-1; D uncertain. V was cut by 6 bases and J by 7 bases, with 7 bases left in between. This CDR3 spans 11 amino acids. Germline V gives CDR1 MNHEY, CDR2 SVGAGI. The CDR3 loop reads CASRQWNEQFF. CDR3 DNA: TGTGCCAGCAGGCAGTGGAATGAGCAGTTCTTC.

The chain combines TRBV2 with TRBJ2-7, with 7 bases that match TRBD2. Unmatched junction bases numbered 6, after V lost 3 bases and J lost 7 bases. The CDR3 loop spans 13 amino acids. The germline gives CDR1 SNHLY, CDR2 FYNNEI. For the CDR3, the DNA is TGTGCCAGCAGTGAGGAGACTAGCCGTGAGCAGTACTTC. It specifies CASSEETSREQYF. Full variable domain (missing parts from reference TRBV2 and TRBJ2-7): EPEVTQTPSHQVTQMGQEVILRCVPISNHLYFYWYRQILGQKVEFLVSFYNNEISEKSEIFDDQFSVERPDGSNFTLKIRSTKLEDSAMYFCASSEETSREQYFGPGTRLTVT.

This clonotype was seen a handful of times. This chain connects TRBV4-1 to TRBJ1-1, with D perhaps matching TRBD1 (5 bases). CDR3 size: 16 residues. V dropped 2 bases and J dropped 1 base, with 14 bases sitting between them. CDR1 and CDR2 from the germline V gene are MGHRA and YSYEKL. The CDR3 loop is CASSQTPGTQNTEAFF. CDR3 sequence (DNA): TGCGCCAGCAGCCAAACCCCCGGGACCCAGAACACTGAAGCTTTCTTT.

This clonotype was recorded at least ten times. J is TRBJ2-7 and V is TRBV29-1, with D tentatively TRBD2 (7 bases). The CDR3 consists of 15 residues. CDR1 is SQVTM and CDR2 is ANQGSEA in the germline V gene. Trimming left V 0 bases short and J 2 bases short, with 14 bases between. DNA of the CDR3: TGCAGCGTTGAAGATCGCAAGGGGGGGACCTACGAGCAGTACTTC. Encoded protein: CSVEDRKGGTYEQYF.

This clonotype was recorded at least ten times. J is TRBJ2-2 and V is TRBV5-5; 8 bases are a match to TRBD2. CDR1 and CDR2 (germline): SGHKS, YYEKEE (reference sequence). V was pared by 4 bases and J by 0 bases, with 5 bases of the junction left unmatched. This CDR3 is 16 amino acids long. CDR3 protein: CASSPRLATNTGELFF. Here the CDR3 DNA reads TGTGCCAGCAGCCCTCGACTAGCGACGAACACCGGGGAGCTGTTTTTT.

This clonotype was observed a handful of times. V gene TRBV12-3 or TRBV12-4 combines with J gene TRBJ2-1, with D unclear. The CDR3 has 11 amino acids. Trimming removed 3 bases at V and 8 bases at J, with 5 bases between. The CDR3: CASSFYDEQFF. Here the CDR3 DNA reads TGTGCCAGCAGTTTCTATGATGAGCAGTTCTTC.

The chain combines TRBV20-1 with TRBJ2-1; 13 bases are a match to TRBD2. The CDR3 consists of 15 residues. Germline CDR1 DFQATT, CDR2 SNEGSKA (reference sequence). After removal of 5 bases from V and 14 bases from J, the junction contained 15 bases not matched to a gene. The CDR3 sequence: CSARKRTSGGGDKFF. The DNA for the CDR3 is TGCAGTGCTCGAAAACGGACTAGCGGGGGTGGTGATAAGTTCTTC.

The chain carries TRBV12-3 or TRBV12-4 and TRBJ2-1; TRBD1 matches 9 bases. This CDR3 region has 16 residues. V was pared by 5 bases and J by 3 bases, with 8 bases of the junction left unmatched. This chain's CDR3 is CASSRQTGGYYNEQFF. The CDR3 DNA follows: TGTGCCAGCAGTAGGCAGACAGGGGGTTACTACAATGAGCAGTTCTTC.

A few counts support this clonotype. The chain joins TRBV7-3 to TRBJ2-2; the match to TRBD2 covers 10 bases. Per the germline V gene, CDR1 is SGHTA and CDR2 is FQGTGA. Trimming cost V 5 bases and J 4 bases; bases outside gene matches: 7. The CDR3 extends over 16 amino acids. The CDR3 region has the DNA TGTGCCAGCAGCATAGCAAGGACTAGCGGCACCGGGGAGCTGTTTTTT. This codes for CASSIARTSGTGELFF.

This chain connects TRBV7-8 to TRBJ2-6; D gene ambiguous. Deletions cut 4 bases from V and 4 bases from J, with 5 bases between. This CDR3 region has 13 residues. Germline V gene lookup returns CDR1 SGHVS and CDR2 FQNEAQ. The CDR3 region is CASSSEGANVLTF. The CDR3 nucleotides read TGTGCCAGCAGCTCTGAAGGGGCCAACGTCCTGACTTTC.

This clonotype showed up many times. The chain has TRBV29-1 and TRBJ1-2; no clear D gene. This CDR3 has 11 residues. In germline, CDR1 is SQVTM, CDR2 ANQGSEA. With 6 bases removed from V and 7 bases from J, the gap between germline ends came to 12 bases. CDR3 coding DNA: TGCAGCGTCGACCCAGGTTTTGGCTACACCTTC. As protein: CSVDPGFGYTF.

J is TRBJ2-1 and V is TRBV28; 7 nucleotides agree with TRBD2. V was pared by 7 bases and J by 2 bases, with 11 bases of the junction left unmatched. Germline V CDR1 and CDR2: MDHEN, SYDVKM. The CDR3 sequence is 16 residues long. This CDR3 reads CASTTPPGTTYNEQFF. DNA for the CDR3: TGTGCCAGCACCACTCCCCCGGGGACTACCTACAATGAGCAGTTCTTC.

This clonotype was seen ten or more times. The V and J genes are TRBV20-1 and TRBJ2-7; D perhaps matches TRBD2 (6 bases). CDR1 is DFQATT, CDR2 SNEGSKA, per germline (reference sequence). This CDR3 spans 17 amino acids. V lost 3 bases, J lost 1 base, and 22 bases lay in between. The CDR3 reads CSARGDRPRGGSYEQYV. The CDR3 bases are TGCAGTGCTAGGGGCGACAGACCAAGGGGAGGATCCTACGAGCAGTACGTC.

This chain joins TRBV7-9 and TRBJ2-1, with 8 bases that match TRBD2. With 3 bases clipped from V and 6 bases from J, the junction kept 7 bases outside the gene matches. Germline CDR1 SEHNR, CDR2 FQNEAQ (reference sequence). This CDR3 comprises 15 residues. For the CDR3, the DNA is TGTGCCAGCAGCTTGGGCGGGGGGCTAACCAATGAGCAGTTCTTC. Residues: CASSLGGGLTNEQFF.

Only a few counts were recorded for this clonotype. The chain couples TRBV12-3 or TRBV12-4 to TRBJ2-7; no clear D gene. The CDR3 sequence is 14 residues long. Trimming left V 3 bases short and J 5 bases short, with 14 bases between. The CDR3 bases are TGTGCCAGCAGTTTGTCGGCCCTCTGGGACGAGCAGTACGTC. This translates into CASSLSALWDEQYV.

This chain connects TRBV18 to TRBJ2-1; D is ambiguous. Germline V gene sequence: CDR1 KGHSH, CDR2 LQKENI. The CDR3 covers 14 residues. V lost 3 bases, J lost 8 bases, and 14 bases lay in between. CDR3 in DNA: TGTGCCAGCTCACCCCCGGTAGGACGCGATGAGCAGTTCTTC. Translation: CASSPPVGRDEQFF.

The table lists this clonotype with a few counts. The rearrangement uses TRBV28 and TRBJ2-2; no definite D call. The CDR3 spans 15 residues. Trimming stripped 4 bases from V and 4 bases from J, with 13 bases between. Germline V lookup: CDR1 MDHEN, CDR2 SYDVKM. CDR3 protein: CASSSPARVTGELFF. The CDR3 coding sequence is TGTGCCAGCAGTTCCCCCGCCCGTGTCACCGGGGAGCTGTTTTTT.

V usage is TRBV12-5 and J usage is TRBJ2-2; D call uncertain. V dropped 2 bases and J dropped 6 bases, with 13 bases sitting between them. The CDR3 runs to 15 residues. Germline CDR1 LGHNT, CDR2 FRNRAP. CDR3 sequence (DNA): TGTGCTAGTGGTTTGCCCCTGGCCGGCGCCGGGGAGCTGTTTTTT. It codes for CASGLPLAGAGELFF.

At least ten counts were recorded for this clonotype. The genes are TRBV12-3 or TRBV12-4 and TRBJ1-1; 7 bases map to TRBD1. V dropped 6 bases and J dropped 5; count of bases not matched to a gene: 3. The CDR3 runs to 12 residues. The CDR3 DNA follows: TGTGCCAGCAGCGGCAGGGGGACTGAAGCTTTCTTT. Protein product: CASSGRGTEAFF.

In this sample, this clonotype turned up many times. The chain joins TRBV12-3 or TRBV12-4 to TRBJ1-5, with D hard to call. V dropped 3 bases and J dropped 7 bases, with 7 bases sitting between them. This CDR3 spans 12 amino acids. The CDR3 sequence: CASSFIWQPQHF. The CDR3 bases are TGTGCCAGCAGTTTTATATGGCAGCCCCAGCATTTT.

The chain recombines TRBV7-8 with TRBJ2-5; 14 bases agree with TRBD2. Trimming cost V 3 bases and J 5 bases; bases outside gene matches: 11. Germline V CDR1 and CDR2: SGHVS, FQNEAQ. This CDR3 spans 18 amino acids. This CDR3 reads CASSFGTSGSLPYETQYF. CDR3 sequence (DNA): TGTGCCAGCAGCTTCGGGACTAGCGGGAGCCTGCCGTACGAGACCCAGTACTTC.

The chain links TRBV7-9 to TRBJ1-1; TRBD1 is a possible D gene (6 bases). Germline CDR1 and CDR2: SEHNR and FQNEAQ (reference sequence). Trimming removed 5 bases at V and 4 bases at J, with 11 bases between. The CDR3 loop spans 13 amino acids. CDR3 nucleotide sequence: TGTGCCAGCAGCGTACAGGGATTCACTGAAGCTTTCTTT. Protein sequence: CASSVQGFTEAFF.

This clonotype was found a few times. The rearrangement joins TRBV16 to TRBJ2-3; 8 nucleotides align to TRBD2. The CDR3 contains 15 residues. Trimming took 4 bases from V and 3 from J; bases not matched to a gene: 6. The V gene's germline CDR1 is KGHSY and CDR2 FQNENV. The CDR3, as DNA: TGTGCCAGCAGCCCCTCCGGGACTAGGACAGATACGCAGTATTTT. Protein: CASSPSGTRTDTQYF.